The source of this TCR beta chain is a study of blood T cell repertoires in COVID-19. Here immunoSEQ multiplex PCR was the method, and the copy in TCRdb shows in-frame clones only, minus some. Among roughly 280,000 clones, approximately 91% were seen once, and the ten largest hold approximately 10%. The clonotype comes from a woman aged 25 to 39 with COVID-19, enrolled during active disease. Sequencing input: peripheral blood.

DNA for the CDR3: TGTGCCAGCAGTTTTGCGGTTGGTCAGCCCCAGCATTTT. This sequence encodes CASSFAVGQPQHF. The V call is TRBV12-3 or TRBV12-4, the J call TRBJ1-5, with D unresolved. The CDR3 length is 13 residues. V was cut by 3 bases and J by 6 bases, with 9 bases left in between.